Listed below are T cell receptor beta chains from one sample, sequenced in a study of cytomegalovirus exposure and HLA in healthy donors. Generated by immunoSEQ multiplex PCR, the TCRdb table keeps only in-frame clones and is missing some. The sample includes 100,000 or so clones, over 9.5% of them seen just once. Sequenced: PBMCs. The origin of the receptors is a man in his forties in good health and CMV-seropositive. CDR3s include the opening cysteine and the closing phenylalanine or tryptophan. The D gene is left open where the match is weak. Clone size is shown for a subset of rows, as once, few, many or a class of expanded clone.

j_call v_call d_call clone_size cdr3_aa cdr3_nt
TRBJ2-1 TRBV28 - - CASSPPTATTYNEQFF TGTGCCAGCAGTCCGCCGACAGCCACTACCTACAATGAGCAGTTCTTC
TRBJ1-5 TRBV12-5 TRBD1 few CASGLETGSGQPQHF TGTGCTAGTGGTTTGGAGACAGGGTCGGGTCAGCCCCAGCATTTT
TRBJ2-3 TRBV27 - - CASSPSGADTQYF TGTGCCAGCAGCCCGTCCGGGGCAGATACGCAGTATTTT
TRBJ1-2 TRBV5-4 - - CASSLWDTHGYTF TGTGCCAGCAGCCTTTGGGACACCCATGGCTACACCTTC
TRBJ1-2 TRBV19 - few CASKTDWQAYGYTF TGTGCCAGTAAAACGGATTGGCAGGCCTATGGCTACACCTTC
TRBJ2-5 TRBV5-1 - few CASSLAPGGQETQYF TGCGCCAGCAGCTTGGCCCCCGGCGGCCAAGAGACCCAGTACTTC
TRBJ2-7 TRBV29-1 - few CSVVDLSYEQYF TGCAGCGTTGTGGACTTATCCTACGAGCAGTACTTC
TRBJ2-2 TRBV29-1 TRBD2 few CSVPDPSGSRGTGELFF TGCAGCGTTCCAGATCCTAGCGGGAGTCGTGGCACCGGGGAGCTGTTTTTT
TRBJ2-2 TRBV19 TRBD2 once CASSGGVNTGELFF TGTGCCAGTAGTGGGGGGGTAAACACCGGGGAGCTGTTTTTT
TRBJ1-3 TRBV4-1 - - CASSQGGLYSGNTIYF TGCGCCAGCAGCCAAGGTGGGCTTTACTCTGGAAACACCATATATTTT
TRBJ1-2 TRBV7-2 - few CASSFPGGYGYTF TGTGCCAGCAGCTTTCCCGGGGGCTATGGCTACACCTTC
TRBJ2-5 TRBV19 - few CASSTLRGSQETQYF TGTGCCAGTAGTACCTTGAGAGGGAGCCAAGAGACCCAGTACTTC
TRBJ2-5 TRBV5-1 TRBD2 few CASSWRSGRDETQYF TGCGCCAGCAGCTGGCGGAGCGGGAGGGATGAGACCCAGTACTTC
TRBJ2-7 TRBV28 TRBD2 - CASNIWTSGRGEQYF TGTGCCAGCAATATCTGGACTAGCGGGAGAGGCGAGCAGTACTTC
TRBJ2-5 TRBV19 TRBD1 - CASSIYPSRGRGETQYF TGTGCCAGTAGTATATACCCGTCCAGGGGGCGCGGGGAGACCCAGTACTTC
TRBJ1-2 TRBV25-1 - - CASSPPTGPGYTF TGTGCCAGCAGTCCGCCGACAGGTCCGGGCTACACCTTC
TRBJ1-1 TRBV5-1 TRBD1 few CASNPGQGNTEAFF TGCGCCAGCAACCCCGGACAGGGGAACACTGAAGCTTTCTTT
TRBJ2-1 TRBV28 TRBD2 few CASSLSSGRMFF TGTGCCAGCAGTTTATCTAGCGGGAGGATGTTCTTC
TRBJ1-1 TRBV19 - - CASSNTQVMNTEAFF TGTGCCAGTAGTAATACCCAGGTAATGAACACTGAAGCTTTCTTT
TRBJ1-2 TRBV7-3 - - CASSFDRTSGYTF TGTGCCAGCAGCTTTGACAGGACCTCTGGCTACACCTTC
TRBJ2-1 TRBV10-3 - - CAISESSRGYLFF TGTGCCATCAGTGAGAGTTCGAGGGGGTATCTGTTCTTC
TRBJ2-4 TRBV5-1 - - CASSPLPREAGHIQYF TGCGCCAGCAGCCCTTTGCCCCGCGAGGCGGGGCACATTCAGTACTTC
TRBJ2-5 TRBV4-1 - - CASSPAAGKETQYF TGCGCCAGCAGCCCCGCTGCGGGAAAAGAGACCCAGTACTTC
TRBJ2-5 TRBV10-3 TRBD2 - CASSLLAGTYQETQYF TGTGCCAGCAGTCTTTTAGCGGGAACGTACCAAGAGACCCAGTACTTC
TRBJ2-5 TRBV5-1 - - CASRSNPQETQYF TGCGCCAGCAGATCTAATCCTCAAGAGACCCAGTACTTC
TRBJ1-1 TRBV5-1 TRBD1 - CASSREAGGNTEAFF TGCGCCAGCAGCAGGGAGGCAGGGGGAAACACTGAAGCTTTCTTT